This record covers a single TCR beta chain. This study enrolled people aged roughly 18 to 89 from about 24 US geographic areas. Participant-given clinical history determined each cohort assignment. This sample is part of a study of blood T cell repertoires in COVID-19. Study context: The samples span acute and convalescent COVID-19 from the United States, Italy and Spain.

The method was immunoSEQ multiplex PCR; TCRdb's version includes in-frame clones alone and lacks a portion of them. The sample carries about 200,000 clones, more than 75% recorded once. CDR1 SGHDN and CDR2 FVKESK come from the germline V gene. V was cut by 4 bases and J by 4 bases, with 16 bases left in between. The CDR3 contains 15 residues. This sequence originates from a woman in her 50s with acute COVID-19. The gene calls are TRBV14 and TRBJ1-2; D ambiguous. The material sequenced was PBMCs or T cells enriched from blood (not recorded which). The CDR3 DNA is TGTGCCAGCAGCCCCACCCGGGTCGCCCTCTATGGCTACACCTTC. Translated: CASSPTRVALYGYTF.